The 25 T cell receptor beta chains reported below all come from one sample, sequenced in a study of identical twins. A single record per CDR3 protein comes from TCRdb applying MiXCR to the 5' RACE reads. The data hold about 200,000 distinct CDR3 sequences, with roughly 10% observed a single time. Sequencing used memory (CD45RO+) T cells sorted from blood. Source of these receptors: a woman aged 18-30 years in good health.

The chain's CDR3 is CSARVSAGGPRGDNEQFF. DNA for the CDR3: TGCAGTGCTAGAGTCTCAGCGGGAGGGCCAAGGGGAGACAATGAGCAGTTCTTC. The rearrangement joins TRBV20-1 to TRBJ2-1; TRBD2 agrees at 10 bases. There are 18 residues in the CDR3. Trimming at V came to 1 base and at J to 5 bases, leaving 14 bases not matched to a gene. Germline assignment: CDR1 DFQATT and CDR2 SNEGSKA (reference sequence).

The rearrangement joins TRBV12-5 to TRBJ1-6; the D is unclear. The CDR3 totals 13 residues. Trimming took 3 bases from V and 10 from J, leaving 10 bases between them. In germline, CDR1 is LGHNT, CDR2 FRNRAP. CDR3 DNA sequence: TGTGCTAGTGGTTTTCCCCGGGGATCACCCCTCCACTTT. Translated: CASGFPRGSPLHF.

The CDR3 bases are TGTGCCAGCAGTTTACAATCCAGGGGGGGCACTGAAGCTTTCTTT. This codes for CASSLQSRGGTEAFF. The chain combines TRBV27 with TRBJ1-1, with 7 bases identical to TRBD1. The germline V gene encodes CDR1 MNHEY and CDR2 SMNVEV (reference sequence). V was clipped by 2 bases and J by 4 bases; unmatched bases: 7. The CDR3 loop spans 15 amino acids.

The chain couples TRBV6-5 to TRBJ2-3, with 7 bases lining up with TRBD2. The junction had 0 bases not matched to a gene; V was cut back by 2 bases and J by 4 bases. Germline V CDR1 and CDR2: MNHEY, SVGAGI. The CDR3 is 13 residues long. In DNA form, the CDR3 reads TGTGCCAGCAGTTACGGGAGGGCAGATACGCAGTATTTT. The encoded protein is CASSYGRADTQYF.

This clonotype occurred a few times. The chain uses TRBV2 and TRBJ2-3; 7 bases line up with TRBD2. V lost 7 bases to trimming and J lost 3 bases; unmatched junction nucleotides: 13. Germline assignment: CDR1 SNHLY and CDR2 FYNNEI. CDR3 length equals 16 residues. CDR3 sequence: CASTVDWGGITDTQYF. DNA for the CDR3: TGTGCCAGCACTGTCGATTGGGGGGGAATTACAGATACGCAGTATTTT.

This chain connects TRBV5-5 to TRBJ2-2; TRBD1 is a possible D gene (6 bases). Germline assignment: CDR1 SGHKS and CDR2 YYEKEE (reference sequence). This CDR3 is built from 18 residues. Trimming cost V 2 bases and J 1 base, with 18 bases left between them. CDR3 nucleotide sequence: TGTGCCAGCAGCTTCCTTCGACAGGAGCTCGTGAACACCGGGGAGCTGTTTTTT. Its translation: CASSFLRQELVNTGELFF.

This clonotype was seen ten or more times. The rearrangement joins TRBV12-3 or TRBV12-4 to TRBJ2-7; the D call may be TRBD1 or TRBD2 (5 bases each). V lost 6 bases and J lost 4, with 10 bases in between. The CDR3 is 12 residues long. The CDR3 spells CASRDGGYEQYF. The CDR3 DNA follows: TGTGCCAGCAGGGATGGGGGTTACGAGCAGTACTTC.

A few counts support this clonotype. The gene calls are TRBV2 and TRBJ1-4; 9 bases map to TRBD1. From germline, CDR1 is SNHLY and CDR2 FYNNEI. Unmatched junction bases numbered 4, after V lost 7 bases and J lost 4 bases. The CDR3 contains 14 residues. CDR3 sequence (DNA): TGTGCCAGCAACCCGACAGGGGGTAATGAAAAACTGTTTTTT. Protein product: CASNPTGGNEKLFF.

This clonotype was recorded a few times. The chain combines TRBV3-1 with TRBJ2-2, with 7 bases lining up with TRBD2. From germline, CDR1 is LGHDT and CDR2 YNNKEL (reference sequence). After removal of 6 bases from V and 5 bases from J, the junction contained 9 bases not matched to a gene. The CDR3 spans 15 residues. The CDR3 bases are TGTGCCAGCAGATCCCGACTAGCACCAACCGGGGAGCTGTTTTTT. Translated: CASRSRLAPTGELFF.

The V call is TRBV29-1, the J call TRBJ2-3; no clear D. The length of the CDR3 is 11 residues. The germline gives CDR1 SQVTM, CDR2 ANQGSEA. Trimming pared 7 bases from V and 0 bases from J, leaving 5 bases between. Here the CDR3 DNA reads TGCAGCGGGGCTAGCACAGATACGCAGTATTTT. Amino acids: CSGASTDTQYF.

At least ten counts were recorded for this clonotype. The J gene is TRBJ1-4, the V gene TRBV5-1, with a possible D match to TRBD1 (6 bases). CDR3 size: 15 residues. V was trimmed by 0 bases and J by 0 bases, leaving 6 bases between them. Germline CDR1 reads SGHRS; CDR2 reads YFSETQ. The CDR3 protein is CASSLDRATNEKLFF. CDR3 nucleotides: TGCGCCAGCAGCTTGGACAGGGCAACTAATGAAAAACTGTTTTTT.

This clonotype was observed a few times. This chain links TRBV20-1 with TRBJ2-1; 12 nucleotides agree with TRBD2. CDR1 is DFQATT and CDR2 is SNEGSKA in the germline V gene (reference sequence). CDR3 size: 14 residues. V shed 6 bases and J 5 bases; nucleotides not matched to a gene: 5. The DNA for the CDR3 is TGCAGTGCCACGACTAGCGGGAGCGACAATGAGCAGTTCTTC. The encoded protein is CSATTSGSDNEQFF.

This clonotype was seen only a few times. This rearrangement joins TRBV5-1 to TRBJ2-6; no definite D call. Trimming took off 0 bases at V and 0 bases at J, with 4 bases between the two ends. Germline V CDR1 and CDR2: SGHRS, YFSETQ. The CDR3 has 15 amino acids. CDR3 region: CASSLGHSGANVLTF. The CDR3 DNA reads TGCGCCAGCAGCTTGGGACACTCTGGGGCCAACGTCCTGACTTTC.

J is TRBJ2-1 and V is TRBV3-1; TRBD2 matches at 7 bases. CDR1 LGHDT and CDR2 YNNKEL come from the germline V gene (reference sequence). The CDR3 has 15 residues. V was clipped by 4 bases and J by 9 bases; unmatched bases: 12. In DNA form, the CDR3 reads TGTGCCAGCAGCCCTGGACTAGGAGGGTTGGGTGAGCAGTTCTTC. Translation gives CASSPGLGGLGEQFF.

This clonotype showed up just a few times. The chain employs TRBV9 and TRBJ2-7, with TRBD2 matching over 13 bases. The CDR3 is made up of 16 amino acids. J lost 3 bases, V lost 4 bases, and 7 bases had no gene match. Germline V lookup: CDR1 SGDLS, CDR2 YYNGEE. The CDR3 loop is CASSRGRLAGGYEQYF. The CDR3 DNA sequence: TGTGCCAGCAGCCGAGGACGACTAGCGGGAGGCTACGAGCAGTACTTC. The variable domain in full, completed from reference TRBV9 and TRBJ2-7, reads DSGVTQTPKHLITATGQRVTLRCSPRSGDLSVYWYQQSLDQGLQFLIQYYNGEERAKGNILERFSAQQFPDLHSELNLSSLELGDSALYFCASSRGRLAGGYEQYFGPGTRLTVT.

Notes on this clonotype: This clone may be a read error of a much larger clone one base away. V is TRBV6-2 or TRBV6-3 and J is TRBJ2-1; tentative D call: TRBD2 (6 bases). Germline-derived CDR1 and CDR2 are MNHEY and SVGEGT. V lost 0 bases and J lost 11, with 17 bases in between. CDR3 size: 15 residues. The DNA for the CDR3 is TGTGCCAGCAGTTACTCAAGCGGGCTGGGGAGTAAGCAGTTCTTC. The encoded protein is CASSYSSGLGSKQFF.

The chain couples TRBV20-1 to TRBJ2-2; TRBD2 agrees at 8 bases. The CDR3 contains 15 residues. J was trimmed by 7 bases and V by 5 bases; bases with no gene match: 12. Looked up from germline, CDR1 is DFQATT and CDR2 is SNEGSKA (reference sequence). CDR3 in DNA: TGCAGTGCTCGCTCGGGGGGGGCGGAGGGCGGGGAGCTGTTTTTT. It codes for CSARSGGAEGGELFF.

This clonotype appeared many times. V usage is TRBV29-1 and J usage is TRBJ1-5, with D possibly TRBD1 on 5 matching bases. Per germline, CDR1 SQVTM and CDR2 ANQGSEA. Trimming left V 4 bases short and J 4 bases short, with 11 bases between. CDR3 length: 13 amino acids. CDR3 DNA: TGCAGCGTTGCAGACGACAGAAATCAGCCCCAGCATTTT. Translating it yields CSVADDRNQPQHF. The full variable domain, completed using reference TRBV29-1 and TRBJ1-5, is SAVISQKPSRDICQRGTSLTIQCQVDSQVTMMFWYRQQPGQSLTLIATANQGSEATYESGFVIDKFPISRPNLTFSTLTVSNMSPEDSSIYLCSVADDRNQPQHFGDGTRLSIL.

This rearrangement joins TRBV20-1 to TRBJ2-4, with D unresolved. Trimming took 3 bases from V and 0 from J, leaving 9 bases between them. This CDR3 spans 14 amino acids. Germline values: CDR1 DFQATT, CDR2 SNEGSKA (reference sequence). In DNA, the CDR3 is TGCAGTGCTAGGAACAGCCTAGCCAAAAACATTCAGTACTTC. Protein product: CSARNSLAKNIQYF.

The chain carries TRBV20-1 and TRBJ2-5, with a weak D call TRBD2 (6 bases). Germline lookup yields CDR1 DFQATT and CDR2 SNEGSKA (reference sequence). The CDR3 loop spans 12 amino acids. Trimming pared 4 bases from V and 3 bases from J, leaving 9 bases between. DNA of the CDR3: TGCAGTGCTACGGGACTGGAAGAGACCCAGTACTTC. Encoded protein: CSATGLEETQYF.

The CDR3, as DNA: TGCAGCGTCGAGGATGGGGGGGATGAGCAGTTCTTC. It translates to CSVEDGGDEQFF. This chain joins TRBV29-1 and TRBJ2-1, with 7 positions matching TRBD2. This CDR3 is built from 12 residues. V dropped 6 bases and J dropped 8; count of bases not matched to a gene: 7. CDR1 is SQVTM, CDR2 ANQGSEA, per germline.

This clonotype was observed a handful of times. V is TRBV7-2 and J is TRBJ2-5; tentative D call: TRBD1 (6 bases). CDR1 and CDR2 from the germline V gene are SGHTA and FQGNSA. The CDR3 is made up of 13 amino acids. V lost 5 bases and J lost 4, with 11 bases in between. CDR3 DNA sequence: TGTGCCAGCAGCGTGGGGGCGGGAGAGACCCAGTACTTC. It encodes CASSVGAGETQYF.

This clonotype was seen only a few times. The gene calls are TRBV5-1 and TRBJ2-7; 8 bases line up with TRBD1. With 1 base clipped from V and 6 bases from J, the junction kept 6 bases outside the gene matches. This CDR3 has 14 amino acids. The V gene's germline CDR1 is SGHRS and CDR2 YFSETQ. CDR3 sequence reads: CASSLPDRGGEQYF. As DNA, the CDR3 is TGCGCCAGCAGCTTGCCCGACAGGGGTGGCGAGCAGTACTTC.

CDR3 sequence: CAWSRSGRNEQFF. The CDR3 nucleotides are TGTGCCTGGAGTCGGAGCGGGAGGAATGAGCAGTTCTTC. The chain employs TRBV30 and TRBJ2-1, with 9 bases lining up with TRBD2. V lost 2 bases to trimming and J lost 7 bases; unmatched junction nucleotides: 3. CDR3 length equals 13 residues. The germline V gene has CDR1 GTSNPN and CDR2 SVGIG (reference sequence). The whole variable domain, filled in from reference TRBV30 and TRBJ2-1, reads SQTIHQWPATLVQPVGSPLSLECTVEGTSNPNLYWYRQAAGRGLQLLFYSVGIGQISSEVPQNLSASRPQDRQFILSSKKLLLSDSGFYLCAWSRSGRNEQFFGPGTRLTVL.

This clonotype was detected only a few times. This chain links TRBV6-2 or TRBV6-3 with TRBJ2-5; D not resolved. The germline gives CDR1 MNHEY, CDR2 SVGEGT. CDR3 size: 13 residues. Trimming took 2 bases from V and 4 from J, leaving 8 bases between them. CDR3 loop: CASSYLSGETQYF. As DNA, the CDR3 is TGTGCCAGCAGTTACCTCTCTGGAGAGACCCAGTACTTC.